What follows are 2 T cell receptor beta chains derived from one specimen sequenced in a study of T cells in Graves' hyperthyroidism and ophthalmopathy. The CDR3 regions of TCR beta were amplified from RNA transcripts. HTBI primers drove first-round RT-PCR of the TCR CDR3. In TCRdb, the multiplex PCR reads were re-called with MiXCR into one record per CDR3 protein. The table has roughly 500,000 distinct CDR3 sequences, approximately 16% seen once; the top ten hold about 31%. The sample was blood. The receptors shown here come from a woman in her twenties or thirties with Graves' ophthalmopathy.

As regards this clonotype: A read error may produce the germline difference seen at one junction end. This sequence joins TRBV7-8 and TRBJ1-5, with a tentative D call TRBD1 (6 bases). The CDR3 covers 16 residues. Per the germline V gene, CDR1 is SGHVS and CDR2 is FQNEAQ. CDR3 loop: CASGLASRQANQPQHF. In DNA form, the CDR3 reads TGTGCCAGCGGCTTAGCGTCGAGACAGGCCAATCAGCCCCAGCATTTT.

This clonotype was observed many times. This chain links TRBV7-2 with TRBJ2-3; no reliable D call. CDR1 and CDR2 (germline): SGHTA, FQGNSA. Trimming left V 7 bases short and J 4 bases short, with 9 bases between. This CDR3 has 12 residues. CDR3 amino acids: CASKATADTQYF. In nucleotides, the CDR3 is TGTGCCAGCAAGGCCACCGCAGATACGCAGTATTTT.